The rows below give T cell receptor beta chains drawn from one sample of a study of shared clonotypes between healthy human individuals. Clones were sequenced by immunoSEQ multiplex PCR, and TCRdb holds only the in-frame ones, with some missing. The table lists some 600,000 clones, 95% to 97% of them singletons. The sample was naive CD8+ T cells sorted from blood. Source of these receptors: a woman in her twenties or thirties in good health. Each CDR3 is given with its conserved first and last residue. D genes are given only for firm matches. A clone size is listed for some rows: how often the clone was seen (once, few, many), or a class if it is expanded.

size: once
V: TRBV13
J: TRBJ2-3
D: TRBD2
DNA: TGTGCCAGCAGCTTAGGCTATCAGCGGGAAGTTGAGACAGATACGCAGTATTTT
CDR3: CASSLGYQREVETDTQYF

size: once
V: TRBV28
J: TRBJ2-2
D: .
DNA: TGTGCCAGCGAGCGTGGGAACACCGGGGAGCTGTTTTTT
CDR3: CASERGNTGELFF

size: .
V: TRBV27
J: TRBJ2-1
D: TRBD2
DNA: TGTGCCAGCAGTCACGGGACTAGCGGGAGGTCCCATGAGCAGTTCTTC
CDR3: CASSHGTSGRSHEQFF

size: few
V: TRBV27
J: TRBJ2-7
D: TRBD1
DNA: TGTGCCAGCAGTCAGGGGACAGGGGGCCACGAGCAGTACTTC
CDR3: CASSQGTGGHEQYF

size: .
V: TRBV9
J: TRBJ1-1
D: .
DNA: TGTGCCAGCAGCGGGAAGGGGGGTCTCACTGAAGCTTTCTTT
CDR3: CASSGKGGLTEAFF

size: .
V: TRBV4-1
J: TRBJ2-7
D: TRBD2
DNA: TGCGCCAGCAGCCAAGATTCCGGGACTAGTTTTTACGAGCAGTACTTC
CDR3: CASSQDSGTSFYEQYF

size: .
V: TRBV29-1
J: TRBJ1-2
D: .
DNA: TGCAGCGTTGAACTAGGGGGAATGGGGTATGGCTACACCTTC
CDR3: CSVELGGMGYGYTF

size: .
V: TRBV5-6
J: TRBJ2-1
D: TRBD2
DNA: TGTGCCAGCAGCTTATACGCGGGAGGGCCAAATGAGCAGTTCTTC
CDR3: CASSLYAGGPNEQFF

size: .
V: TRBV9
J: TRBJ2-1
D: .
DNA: TGTGCCAGCAGCGTAGGTTCTAGTGCCGCCGGGAGCTCCTACAATGAGCAGTTCTTC
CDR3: CASSVGSSAAGSSYNEQFF

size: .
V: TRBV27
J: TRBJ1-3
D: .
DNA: TGTGCCAGCAGTTTATCCATCCGAACATCTGGAAACACCATATATTTT
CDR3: CASSLSIRTSGNTIYF

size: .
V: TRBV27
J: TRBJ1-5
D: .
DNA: TGTGCCAGCAGTTACCTGGGGCAGCCCCAGCATTTT
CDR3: CASSYLGQPQHF

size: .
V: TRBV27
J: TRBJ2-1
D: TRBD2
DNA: TGTGCCAGCAGTTTTGAAGCGGGAATGTCTGGCTCCGATGAGCAGTTCTTC
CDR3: CASSFEAGMSGSDEQFF

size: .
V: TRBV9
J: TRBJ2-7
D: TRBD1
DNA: TGTGCCAGCAGCGCCGCTTATGGGACAGGGGTTAGCGAGCAGTACTTC
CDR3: CASSAAYGTGVSEQYF

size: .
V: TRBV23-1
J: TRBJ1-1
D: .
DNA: TGCGCCAGCGGAAGGACACCGATGAACACTGAAGCTTTCTTT
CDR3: CASGRTPMNTEAFF

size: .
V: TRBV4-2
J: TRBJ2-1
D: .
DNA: TGTGCCAGCAGCCAAGATCGCAGCCGCAATGAGCAGTTCTTC
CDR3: CASSQDRSRNEQFF

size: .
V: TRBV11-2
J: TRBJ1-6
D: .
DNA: TGTGCCAGCAGCACTGACTCGAGCTCCTATAATTCACCCCTCCACTTT
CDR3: CASSTDSSSYNSPLHF

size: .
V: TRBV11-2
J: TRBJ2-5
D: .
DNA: TGTGCCAGCAGCTTAGGTGAGACCCAGTACTTC
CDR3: CASSLGETQYF

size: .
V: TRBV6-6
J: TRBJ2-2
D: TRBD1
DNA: TGTGCCAGCAGTTTCGGGACAGGGAACACCGGGGAGCTGTTTTTT
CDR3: CASSFGTGNTGELFF

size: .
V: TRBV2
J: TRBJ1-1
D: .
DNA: TGTGCCAGCAGTGGGGGATGGACTGAAGCTTTCTTT
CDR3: CASSGGWTEAFF

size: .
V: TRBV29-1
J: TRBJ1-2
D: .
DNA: TGCAGCGTTGAGCCTGTCTCTCGTGGCTACACCTTC
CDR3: CSVEPVSRGYTF

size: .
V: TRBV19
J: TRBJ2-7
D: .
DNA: TGTGCCAGTAGTATTGAGGCAGGGTGGTCCTACGAGCAGTACTTC
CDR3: CASSIEAGWSYEQYF

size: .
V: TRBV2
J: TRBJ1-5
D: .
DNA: TGTGCCAGCAGTGAATACCAGGGAGGTAACAATCAGCCCCAGCATTTT
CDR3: CASSEYQGGNNQPQHF

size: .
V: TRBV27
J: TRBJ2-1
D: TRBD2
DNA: TGTGCCAGCAGTTTATCCCTAGCGGGAGTATCCTACAATGAGCAGTTCTTC
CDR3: CASSLSLAGVSYNEQFF

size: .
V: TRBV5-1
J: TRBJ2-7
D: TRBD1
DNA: TGCGCCAGCAGCTTGGGAGACAGGGTCTACGAGCAGTACTTC
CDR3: CASSLGDRVYEQYF

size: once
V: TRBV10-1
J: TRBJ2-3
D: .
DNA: TGCGCCAGCAGTGAGTTGCCGGAAGAGGATACGCAGTATTTT
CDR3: CASSELPEEDTQYF

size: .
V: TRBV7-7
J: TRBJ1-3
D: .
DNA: TGTGCCAGCAGCTTAGGGGGAGGAAACACCATATATTTT
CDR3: CASSLGGGNTIYF

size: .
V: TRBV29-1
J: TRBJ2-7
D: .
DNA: TGCAGCGTTGGAGGGTACCACGAGCAGTACTTC
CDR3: CSVGGYHEQYF

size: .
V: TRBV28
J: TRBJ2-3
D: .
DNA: TGTGCCAGCAGTCCTCCCCGCGGGGAGGGCACAGATACGCAGTATTTT
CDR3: CASSPPRGEGTDTQYF

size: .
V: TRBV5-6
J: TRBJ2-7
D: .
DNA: TGTGCCAGCAGCTTGACAGAAACTGTATTCTACGAGCAGTACTTC
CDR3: CASSLTETVFYEQYF

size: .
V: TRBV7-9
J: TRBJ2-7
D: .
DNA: TGTGCCAGCAGCTTAGCACGGGAAGGTCGGGAGCAGTACTTC
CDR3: CASSLAREGREQYF

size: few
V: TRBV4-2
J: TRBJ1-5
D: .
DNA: TGTGCCAGCAACACAGAGGGAGGGCCCCAGCATTTT
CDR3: CASNTEGGPQHF

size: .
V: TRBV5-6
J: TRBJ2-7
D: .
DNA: TGTGCCAGCAGCGTGAGCTCCTACGAGCAGTACTTC
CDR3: CASSVSSYEQYF

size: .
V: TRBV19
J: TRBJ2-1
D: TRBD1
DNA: TGTGCCAGATACAATGGACAGGGGGCCTGGGAGCAGTTCTTC
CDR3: CARYNGQGAWEQFF

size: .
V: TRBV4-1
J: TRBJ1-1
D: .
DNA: TGCGCCAGCAGCCATGATCAAGGGAGTGCGAACACTGAAGCTTTCTTT
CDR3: CASSHDQGSANTEAFF

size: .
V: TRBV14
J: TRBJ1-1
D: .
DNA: TGTGCCAGCAGCCTACAGGGGAACACTGAAGCTTTCTTT
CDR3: CASSLQGNTEAFF

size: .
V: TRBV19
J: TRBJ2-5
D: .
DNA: TGTGCCAGTAGTATAGATCTTGAGAATCCCCAGTACTTC
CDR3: CASSIDLENPQYF

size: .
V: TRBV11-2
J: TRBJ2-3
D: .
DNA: TGTGCCAGCAGCTTAGGTAACGGAGCGCAGAGCACAGATACGCAGTATTTT
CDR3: CASSLGNGAQSTDTQYF

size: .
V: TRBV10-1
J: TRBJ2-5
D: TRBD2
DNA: TGCGCCAGCAGTGAGCGGCCCAGCGGGAGTCGTGAGACCCAGTACTTC
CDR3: CASSERPSGSRETQYF

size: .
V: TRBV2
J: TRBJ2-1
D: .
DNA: TGTGCCAGCAGTGAGGTGACTAGTGCTGAGCAGTTCTTC
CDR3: CASSEVTSAEQFF

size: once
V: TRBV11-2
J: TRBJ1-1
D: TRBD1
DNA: TGTGCCAGCAGCGCGACAGGGTGGGACACTGAAGCTTTCTTT
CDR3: CASSATGWDTEAFF

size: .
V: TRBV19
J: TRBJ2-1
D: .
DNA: TGTGCCAGTAGCATCGGGCATATCAGCTCCTACAATGAGCAGTTCTTC
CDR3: CASSIGHISSYNEQFF

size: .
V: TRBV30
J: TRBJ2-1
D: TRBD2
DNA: TGTGCCTGGAGTGGAGCGGGAGTTGAGCAGTTCTTC
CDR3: CAWSGAGVEQFF

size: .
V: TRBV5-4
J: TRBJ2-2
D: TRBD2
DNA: TGTGCCAGCAGCTTGTTTAGCGGGATAGCGGGAGGGAACACCGGGGAGCTGTTTTTT
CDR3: CASSLFSGIAGGNTGELFF

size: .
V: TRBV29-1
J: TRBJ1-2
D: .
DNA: TGCAGCGTTGGACAGGACCATGGCTACACCTTC
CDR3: CSVGQDHGYTF